Here is one TCR beta chain with its context. These data originate in a study of T cell changes during pregnancy in multiple sclerosis. TCRdb keeps only in-frame clones here, not all; method: immunoSEQ multiplex PCR. The table lists roughly 87,000 clones, just over 90% of them singletons. This CDR3 region has 16 residues. Deletions cut 1 base from V and 0 bases from J, with 11 bases between. Germline CDR1 reads SGHRS; CDR2 reads YFSETQ. This sequence joins TRBV5-1 and TRBJ1-3, with D maybe TRBD1 (5 bases). The starting material was peripheral blood, obtained in the third trimester of pregnancy. The clonotype originates from a female donor in good health, enrolled as a control in a pregnancy study. In nucleotides, the CDR3 is TGCGCCAGCAGCTTGCTACAGGCTTTCTCTGGAAACACCATATATTTT. Its protein is CASSLLQAFSGNTIYF.